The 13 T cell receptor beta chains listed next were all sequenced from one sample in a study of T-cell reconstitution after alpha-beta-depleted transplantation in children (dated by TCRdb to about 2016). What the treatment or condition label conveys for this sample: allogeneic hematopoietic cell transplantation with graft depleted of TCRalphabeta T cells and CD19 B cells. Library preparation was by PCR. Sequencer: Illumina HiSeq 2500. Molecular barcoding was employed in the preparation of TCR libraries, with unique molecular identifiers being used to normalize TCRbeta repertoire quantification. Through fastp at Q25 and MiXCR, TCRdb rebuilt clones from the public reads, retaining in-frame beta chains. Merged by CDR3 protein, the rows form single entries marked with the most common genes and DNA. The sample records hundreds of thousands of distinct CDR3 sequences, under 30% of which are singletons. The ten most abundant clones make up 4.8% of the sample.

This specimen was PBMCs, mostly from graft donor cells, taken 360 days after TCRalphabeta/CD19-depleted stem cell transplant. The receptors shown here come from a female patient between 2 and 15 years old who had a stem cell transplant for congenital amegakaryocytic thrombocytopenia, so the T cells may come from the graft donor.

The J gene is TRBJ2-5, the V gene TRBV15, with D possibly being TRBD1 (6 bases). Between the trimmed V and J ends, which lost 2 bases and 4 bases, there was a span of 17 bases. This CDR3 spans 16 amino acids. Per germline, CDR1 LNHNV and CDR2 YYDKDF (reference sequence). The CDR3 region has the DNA TGTGCCACCAGCAGAACTGCGACAGGAATTACAGAGACCCAGTACTTC. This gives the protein CATSRTATGITETQYF.

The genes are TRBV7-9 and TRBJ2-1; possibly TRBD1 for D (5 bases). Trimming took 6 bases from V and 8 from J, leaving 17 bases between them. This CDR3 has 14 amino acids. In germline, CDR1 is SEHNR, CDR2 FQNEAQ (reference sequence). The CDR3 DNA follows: TGTGCCAGCAGTCGGCCAGGGTCTTCGCATGAGCAGTTCTTC. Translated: CASSRPGSSHEQFF.

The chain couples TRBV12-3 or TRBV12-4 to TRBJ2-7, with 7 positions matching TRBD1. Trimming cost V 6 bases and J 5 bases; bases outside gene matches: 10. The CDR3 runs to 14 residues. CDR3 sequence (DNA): TGTGCCAGCAGCCCTAGGGGGCGCTTGAACGAGCAGTACTTC. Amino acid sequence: CASSPRGRLNEQYF.

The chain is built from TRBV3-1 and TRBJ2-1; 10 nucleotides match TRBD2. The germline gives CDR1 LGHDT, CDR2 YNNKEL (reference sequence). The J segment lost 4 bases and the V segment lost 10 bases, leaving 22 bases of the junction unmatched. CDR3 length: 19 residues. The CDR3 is CAILDSQSSGGTLYNEQFF. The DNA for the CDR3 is TGTGCCATCCTAGACTCCCAATCTAGCGGGGGAACTCTTTACAATGAGCAGTTCTTC.

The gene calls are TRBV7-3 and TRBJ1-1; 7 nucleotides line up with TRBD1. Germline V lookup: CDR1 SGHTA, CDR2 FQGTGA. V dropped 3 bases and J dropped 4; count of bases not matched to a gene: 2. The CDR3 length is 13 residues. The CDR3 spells CASSFRQGTEAFF. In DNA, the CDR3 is TGTGCCAGCAGCTTTCGACAGGGCACTGAAGCTTTCTTT. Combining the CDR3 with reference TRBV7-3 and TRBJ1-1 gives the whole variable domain GAGVSQTPSNKVTEKGKYVELRCDPISGHTALYWYRQSLGQGPEFLIYFQGTGAADDSGLPNDRFFAVRPEGSVSTLKIQRTERGDSAVYLCASSFRQGTEAFFGQGTRLTVV.

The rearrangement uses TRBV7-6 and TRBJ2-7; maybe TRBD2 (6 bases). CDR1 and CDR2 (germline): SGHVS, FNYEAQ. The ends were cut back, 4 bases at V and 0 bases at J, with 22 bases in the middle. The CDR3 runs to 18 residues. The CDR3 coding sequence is TGTGCCAGCAGCTCCCGATTAAGGACCGGGAGATACTCCTACGAGCAGTACTTC. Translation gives CASSSRLRTGRYSYEQYF.

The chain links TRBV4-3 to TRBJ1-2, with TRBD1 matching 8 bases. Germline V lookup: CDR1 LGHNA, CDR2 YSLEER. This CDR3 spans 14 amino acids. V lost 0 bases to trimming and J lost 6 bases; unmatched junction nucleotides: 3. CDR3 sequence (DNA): TGCGCCAGCAGCCAAGAGACAGGGGCGGATGGCTACACCTTC. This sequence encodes CASSQETGADGYTF.

CDR3 sequence (DNA): TGTGCCAGCAAGCACAGGGGGGTGAACACTGAAGCTTTCTTT. It codes for CASKHRGVNTEAFF. This sequence joins TRBV2 and TRBJ1-1; 8 bases match TRBD1. The CDR3 runs to 14 residues. V gave up 7 bases and J gave up 0 bases; unmatched junction bases: 4. From germline, CDR1 is SNHLY and CDR2 FYNNEI.

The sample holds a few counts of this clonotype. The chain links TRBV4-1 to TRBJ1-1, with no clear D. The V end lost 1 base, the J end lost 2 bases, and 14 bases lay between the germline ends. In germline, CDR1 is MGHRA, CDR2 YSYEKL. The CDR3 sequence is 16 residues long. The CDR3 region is CASSQVRVIVNTEAFF. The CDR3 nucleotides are TGCGCCAGCAGCCAAGTCCGAGTGATCGTAAACACTGAAGCTTTCTTT.

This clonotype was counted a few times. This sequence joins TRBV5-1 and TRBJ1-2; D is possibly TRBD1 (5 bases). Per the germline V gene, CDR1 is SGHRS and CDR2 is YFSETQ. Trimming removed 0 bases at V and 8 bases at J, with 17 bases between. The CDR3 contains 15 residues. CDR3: CASSLGGPPQAGYTF. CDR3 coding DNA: TGCGCCAGCAGCTTGGGGGGACCTCCACAGGCGGGCTACACCTTC.

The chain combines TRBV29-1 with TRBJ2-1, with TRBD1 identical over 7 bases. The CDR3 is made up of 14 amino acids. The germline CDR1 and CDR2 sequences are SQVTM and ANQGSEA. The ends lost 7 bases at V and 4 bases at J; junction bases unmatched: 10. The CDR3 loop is CSGQTGFGYNEQFF. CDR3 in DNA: TGCAGCGGCCAGACAGGGTTTGGGTACAATGAGCAGTTCTTC.

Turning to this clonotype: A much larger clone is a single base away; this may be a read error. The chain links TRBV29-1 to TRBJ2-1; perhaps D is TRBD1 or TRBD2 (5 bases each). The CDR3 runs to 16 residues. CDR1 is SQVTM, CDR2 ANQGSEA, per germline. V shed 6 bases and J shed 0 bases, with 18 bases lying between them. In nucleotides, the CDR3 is TGCAGCGTCAGGACACGGGATCTCGCCTCCTACAATGAGCAGTTCTTC. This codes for CSVRTRDLASYNEQFF.

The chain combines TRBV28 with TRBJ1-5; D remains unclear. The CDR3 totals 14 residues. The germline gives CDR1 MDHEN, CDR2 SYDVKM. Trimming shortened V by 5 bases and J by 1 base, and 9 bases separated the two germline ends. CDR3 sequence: CASSRLLSNQPQHF. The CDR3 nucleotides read TGTGCCAGCAGTAGGCTTTTGAGCAATCAGCCCCAGCATTTT.